This TCR beta chain was recovered during a study of blood T cell repertoires in COVID-19. Study as a whole: Collection of acute and convalescent COVID-19 samples took place in the United States, Italy and Spain. Nucleic acid was either cDNA or gDNA, and it came from T cells, B-cell-depleted T cells, or PBMCs.

The CDR3 has 16 amino acids. CDR1 MNHEY and CDR2 SMNVEV come from the germline V gene (reference sequence). V shed 4 bases and J 5 bases; nucleotides not matched to a gene: 5. In the study's own analysis: Scientists estimated how many nucleated cells there were by amplifying reference gene primers. Clones were sequenced by immunoSEQ multiplex PCR, and TCRdb holds only the in-frame ones, with some missing. V, J and clone size reflect that table, while D and trimming were determined from the DNA. The sample has roughly 250,000 clones; roughly 84% are singletons. This receptor was taken from a human donor in a cohort sampled during active COVID-19. The sequencing sample was made of peripheral blood. J is TRBJ2-1 and V is TRBV27; 13 bases align to TRBD2. The CDR3 nucleotides are TGTGCCAGCAGTTCTGTACTAGCGGGAGGGCACAATGAGCAGTTCTTC. This encodes CASSSVLAGGHNEQFF.